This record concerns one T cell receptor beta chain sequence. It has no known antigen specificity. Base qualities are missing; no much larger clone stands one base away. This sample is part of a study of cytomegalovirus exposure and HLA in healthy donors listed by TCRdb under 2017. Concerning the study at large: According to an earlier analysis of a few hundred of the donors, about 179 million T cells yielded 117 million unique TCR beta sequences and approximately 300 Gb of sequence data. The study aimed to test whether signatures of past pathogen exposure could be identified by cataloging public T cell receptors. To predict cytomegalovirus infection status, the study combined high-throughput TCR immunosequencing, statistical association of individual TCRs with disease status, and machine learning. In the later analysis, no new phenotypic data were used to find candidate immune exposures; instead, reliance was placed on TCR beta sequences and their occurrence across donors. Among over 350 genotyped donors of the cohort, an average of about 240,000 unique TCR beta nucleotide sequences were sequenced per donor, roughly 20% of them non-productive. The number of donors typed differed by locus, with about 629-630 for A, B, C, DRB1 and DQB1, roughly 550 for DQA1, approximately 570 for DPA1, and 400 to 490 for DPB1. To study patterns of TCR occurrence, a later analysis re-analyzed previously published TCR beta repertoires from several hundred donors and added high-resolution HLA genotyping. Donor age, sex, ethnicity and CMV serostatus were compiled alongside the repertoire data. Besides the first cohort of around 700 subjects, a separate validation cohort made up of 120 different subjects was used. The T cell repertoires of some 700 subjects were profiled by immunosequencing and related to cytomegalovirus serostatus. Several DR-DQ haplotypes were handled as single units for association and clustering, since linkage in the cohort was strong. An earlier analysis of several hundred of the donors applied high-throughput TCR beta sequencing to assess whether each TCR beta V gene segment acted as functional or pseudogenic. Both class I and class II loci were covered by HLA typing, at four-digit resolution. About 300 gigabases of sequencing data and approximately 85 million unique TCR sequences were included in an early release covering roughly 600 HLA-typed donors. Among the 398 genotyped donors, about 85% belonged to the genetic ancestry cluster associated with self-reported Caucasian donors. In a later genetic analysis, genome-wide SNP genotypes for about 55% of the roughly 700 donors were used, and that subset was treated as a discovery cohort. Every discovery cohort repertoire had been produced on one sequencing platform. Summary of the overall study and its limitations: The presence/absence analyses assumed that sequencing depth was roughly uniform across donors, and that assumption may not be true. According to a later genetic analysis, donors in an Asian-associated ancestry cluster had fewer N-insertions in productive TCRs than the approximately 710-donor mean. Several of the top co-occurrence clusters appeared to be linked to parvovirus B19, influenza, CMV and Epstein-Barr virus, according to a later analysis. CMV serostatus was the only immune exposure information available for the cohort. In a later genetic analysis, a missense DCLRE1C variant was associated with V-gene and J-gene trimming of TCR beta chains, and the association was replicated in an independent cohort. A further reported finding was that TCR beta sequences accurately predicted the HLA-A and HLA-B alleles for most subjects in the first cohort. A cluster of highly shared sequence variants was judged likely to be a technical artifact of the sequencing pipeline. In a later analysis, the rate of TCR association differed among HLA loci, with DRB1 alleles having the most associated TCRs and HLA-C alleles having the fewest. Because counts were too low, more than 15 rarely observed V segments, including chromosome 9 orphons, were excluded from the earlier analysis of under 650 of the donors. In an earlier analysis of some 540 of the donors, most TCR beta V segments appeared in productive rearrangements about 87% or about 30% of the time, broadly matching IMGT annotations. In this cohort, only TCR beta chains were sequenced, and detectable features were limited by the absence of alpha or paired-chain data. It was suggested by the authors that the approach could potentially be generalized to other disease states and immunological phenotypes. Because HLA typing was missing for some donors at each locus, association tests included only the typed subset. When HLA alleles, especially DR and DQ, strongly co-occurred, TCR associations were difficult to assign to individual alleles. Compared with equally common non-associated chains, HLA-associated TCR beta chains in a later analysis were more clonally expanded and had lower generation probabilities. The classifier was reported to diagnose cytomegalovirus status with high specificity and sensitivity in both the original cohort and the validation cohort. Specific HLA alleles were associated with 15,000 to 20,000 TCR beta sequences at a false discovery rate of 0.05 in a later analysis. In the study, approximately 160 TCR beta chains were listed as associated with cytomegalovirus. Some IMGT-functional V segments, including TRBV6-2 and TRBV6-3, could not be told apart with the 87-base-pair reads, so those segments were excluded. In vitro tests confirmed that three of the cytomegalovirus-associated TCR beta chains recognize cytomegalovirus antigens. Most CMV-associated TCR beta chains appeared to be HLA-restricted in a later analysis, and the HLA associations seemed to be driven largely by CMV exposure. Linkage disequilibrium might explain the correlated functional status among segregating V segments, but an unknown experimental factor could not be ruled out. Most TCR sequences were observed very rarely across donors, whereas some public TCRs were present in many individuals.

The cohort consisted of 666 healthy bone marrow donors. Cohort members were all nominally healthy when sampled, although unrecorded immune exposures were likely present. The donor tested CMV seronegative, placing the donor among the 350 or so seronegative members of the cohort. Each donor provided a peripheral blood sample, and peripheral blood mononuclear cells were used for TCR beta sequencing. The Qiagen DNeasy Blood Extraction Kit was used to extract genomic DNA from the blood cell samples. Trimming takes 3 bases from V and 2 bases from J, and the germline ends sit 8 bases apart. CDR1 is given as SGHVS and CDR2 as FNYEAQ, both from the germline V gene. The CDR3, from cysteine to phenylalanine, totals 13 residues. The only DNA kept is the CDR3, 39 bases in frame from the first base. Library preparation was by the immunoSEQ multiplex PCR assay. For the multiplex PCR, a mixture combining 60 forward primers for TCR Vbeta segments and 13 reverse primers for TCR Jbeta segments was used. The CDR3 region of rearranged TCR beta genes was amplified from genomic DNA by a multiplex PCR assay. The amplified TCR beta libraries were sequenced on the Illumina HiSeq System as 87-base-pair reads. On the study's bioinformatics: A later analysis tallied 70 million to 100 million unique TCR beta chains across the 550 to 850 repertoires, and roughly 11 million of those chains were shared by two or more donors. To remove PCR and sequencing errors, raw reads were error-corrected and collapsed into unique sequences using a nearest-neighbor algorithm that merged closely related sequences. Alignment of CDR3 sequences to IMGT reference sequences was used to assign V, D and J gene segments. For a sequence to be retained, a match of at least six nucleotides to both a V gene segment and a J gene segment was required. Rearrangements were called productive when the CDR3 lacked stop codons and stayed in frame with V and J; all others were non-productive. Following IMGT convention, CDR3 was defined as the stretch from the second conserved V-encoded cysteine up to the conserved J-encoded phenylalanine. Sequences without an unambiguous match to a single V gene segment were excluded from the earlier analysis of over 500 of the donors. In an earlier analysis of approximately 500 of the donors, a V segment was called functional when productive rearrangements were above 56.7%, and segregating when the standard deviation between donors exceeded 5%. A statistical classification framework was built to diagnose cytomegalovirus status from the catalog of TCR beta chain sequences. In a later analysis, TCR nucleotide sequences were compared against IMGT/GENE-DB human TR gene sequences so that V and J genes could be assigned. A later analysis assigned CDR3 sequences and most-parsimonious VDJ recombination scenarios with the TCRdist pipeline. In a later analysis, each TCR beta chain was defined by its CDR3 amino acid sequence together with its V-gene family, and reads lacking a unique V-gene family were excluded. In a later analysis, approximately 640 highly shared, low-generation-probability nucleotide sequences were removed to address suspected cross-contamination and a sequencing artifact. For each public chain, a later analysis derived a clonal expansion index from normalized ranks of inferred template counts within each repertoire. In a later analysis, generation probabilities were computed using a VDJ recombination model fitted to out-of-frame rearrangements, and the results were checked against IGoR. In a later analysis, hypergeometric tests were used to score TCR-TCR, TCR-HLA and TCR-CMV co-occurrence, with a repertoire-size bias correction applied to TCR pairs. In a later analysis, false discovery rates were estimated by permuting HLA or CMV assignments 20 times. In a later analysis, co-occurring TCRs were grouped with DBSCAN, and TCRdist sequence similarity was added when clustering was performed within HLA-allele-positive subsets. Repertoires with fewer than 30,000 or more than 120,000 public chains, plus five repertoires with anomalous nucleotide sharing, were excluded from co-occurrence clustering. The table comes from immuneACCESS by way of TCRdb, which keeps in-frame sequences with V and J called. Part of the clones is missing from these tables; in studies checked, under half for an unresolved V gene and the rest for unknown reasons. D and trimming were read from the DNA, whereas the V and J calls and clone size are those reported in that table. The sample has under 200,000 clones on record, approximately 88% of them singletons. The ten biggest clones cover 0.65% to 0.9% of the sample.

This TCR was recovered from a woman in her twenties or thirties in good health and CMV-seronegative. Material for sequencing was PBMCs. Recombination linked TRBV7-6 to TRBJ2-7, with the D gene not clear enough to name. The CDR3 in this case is CASSFADTYEQYF. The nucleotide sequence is TGTGCCAGCAGCTTTGCAGATACCTACGAGCAGTACTTC.